This T cell receptor (beta chain) derives from a study of cytomegalovirus exposure and HLA in healthy donors. Turning to the study itself: Assignment to the Caucasian-associated ancestry cluster applied to approximately 80% of the approximately 420 genotyped donors.

CDR1 and CDR2 from the germline V gene are SGHNT and YYREEE (reference sequence). The CDR3 runs to 14 residues. Trimming cost V 3 bases and J 5 bases; bases outside gene matches: 5. The PCR used 60 Vbeta and 13 Jbeta primers. Profiled with immunoSEQ multiplex PCR; TCRdb holds only in-frame clones, not every one. The repertoire holds some 120,000 clones, roughly three fifths seen once, with roughly 9.7% in the top ten. General observations from the study: The later analysis indicated that the majority of CMV-associated TCR beta chains appeared HLA-restricted. Among TCR sequences, most were rare, though some public TCRs appeared in many donors. A few V segments could not be told apart, such as TRBV6-2 and TRBV6-3, and were left out.

Regarding this clone: No antigen is known for it.

The TCR sequence derives from a woman in her forties in good health and CMV-seropositive. Sequences were obtained from PBMCs. This rearrangement joins TRBV5-4 to TRBJ2-5, with TRBD1 matching over 9 bases. This CDR3 reads CASSYRGRWETQYF. The CDR3 DNA reads as TGTGCCAGCAGCTACAGGGGGCGGTGGGAGACCCAGTACTTC. Filled out from reference TRBV5-4 and TRBJ2-5, the complete variable domain reads ETGVTQSPTHLIKTRGQQVTLRCSSQSGHNTVSWYQQALGQGPQFIFQYYREEENGRGNFPPRFSGLQFPNYSSELNVNALELDDSALYLCASSYRGRWETQYFGPGTRLLVL.